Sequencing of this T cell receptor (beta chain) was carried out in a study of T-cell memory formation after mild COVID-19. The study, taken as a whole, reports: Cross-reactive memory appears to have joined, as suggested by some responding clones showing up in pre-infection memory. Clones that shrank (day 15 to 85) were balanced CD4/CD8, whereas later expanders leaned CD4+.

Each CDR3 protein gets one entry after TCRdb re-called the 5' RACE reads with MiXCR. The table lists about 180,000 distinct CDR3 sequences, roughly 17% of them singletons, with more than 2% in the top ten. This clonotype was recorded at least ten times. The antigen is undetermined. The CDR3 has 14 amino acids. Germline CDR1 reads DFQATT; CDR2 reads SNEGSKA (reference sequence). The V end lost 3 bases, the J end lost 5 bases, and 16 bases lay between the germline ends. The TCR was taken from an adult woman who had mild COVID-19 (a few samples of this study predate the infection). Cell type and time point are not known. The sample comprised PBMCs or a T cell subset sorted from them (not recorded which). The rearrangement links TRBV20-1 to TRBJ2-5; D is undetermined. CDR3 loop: CSASKEFNKETQYF. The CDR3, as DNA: TGCAGTGCTAGTAAGGAGTTCAATAAGGAGACCCAGTACTTC.